This T cell receptor (beta chain) originates from a study of Ad26.COV2.S vaccination and SARS-CoV-2 variants. Study-wide context: Sample donor was a member of the COV1001 Ad26.COV2.S trial arm.

Overall study results and limits: Spike-specific TCR breadth ran higher among vaccine recipients than placebo recipients.

As for treatment: roughly 18 received Ad26.COV2.S at low or high dose, single or two shots; about 5 received placebo; per-sample allocation not given. The study sampled participants on day 63 after the first vaccine or placebo injection. A remark on this clone: The antigen is not known.

V was cut by 0 bases and J by 0 bases, with 8 bases left in between. CDR3 length equals 15 residues. CDR1 and CDR2 from the germline V gene are MNHEY and SMNVEV (reference sequence). Using immunoSEQ multiplex PCR, the repertoire was profiled, and TCRdb retains in-frame clones only, with some absent. This table holds about 400,000 clones, around 89% found once. Sequenced here: peripheral blood, sampled in a trial of Ad26.COV2.S vaccine versus placebo. The receptor was isolated from a person aged 18-60 years who received the Ad26.COV2.S COVID-19 vaccine or a placebo. The chain is built from TRBV27 and TRBJ1-2, with D hard to call. The CDR3 DNA is TGTGCCAGCAGTTTATCGAGCATACCTAACTATGGCTACACCTTC. Its protein product is CASSLSSIPNYGYTF.